This T cell receptor (beta chain) was observed in a study of cytomegalovirus exposure and HLA in healthy donors. Across the whole study: Around 85 million unique TCR sequences came from HLA-typed donors in an early release.

Trimming took 0 bases from V and 5 from J, leaving 16 bases between them. This CDR3 has 15 amino acids. Germline lookup yields CDR1 GTSNPN and CDR2 SVGIG (reference sequence). As for the donors, each was a healthy bone marrow donor. Regarding this clone: Its matching antigen is unknown.

It was with 60 Vbeta and 13 Jbeta primers that the PCR ran. Data came from immunoSEQ multiplex PCR; TCRdb stores just in-frame clones and leaves some out. The table records fewer than 150,000 clones, around 82% of them present only once. Study-wide results and caveats: In a later analysis, at a false discovery rate of 0.05, about 17,000 TCR beta sequences matched HLA alleles. Reportedly, fewer N-insertions than the approximately 690-donor mean appeared in an Asian-associated ancestry cluster in a later analysis.

The sequenced sample was PBMCs. The chain couples TRBV30 to TRBJ2-5; possibly TRBD1 for D (5 bases). The sequence came from a man aged 40-49 years in good health and CMV-seropositive. CDR3 sequence reads: CAWSVIRQPLETQYF. Written as DNA, the CDR3 is TGTGCCTGGAGTGTAATTAGACAGCCTCTGGAGACCCAGTACTTC.